This T cell receptor (beta chain) is from a study of cytomegalovirus exposure and HLA in healthy donors. Overall study context: An earlier analysis identified 100 million to 130 million unique TCR beta sequences in about 180 million T cells. Study-level findings and limits: As a later analysis showed, several of the most significant clusters appeared to be linked to common viral pathogens.

The CDR3 length is 15 residues. Germline CDR1 MDHEN, CDR2 SYDVKM. V gave up 4 bases and J gave up 2 bases, with 12 bases separating them. Researchers ran the PCR with 60 Vbeta and 13 Jbeta primers. Original data processing: An analysis performed later counted 74 million or so unique TCR beta chains (approximately 11 million of them shared). TCRdb's copy holds only in-frame clones and misses some; the assay was immunoSEQ multiplex PCR. D and trimming were read from the DNA, whereas the V and J calls and clone size are those reported in that table. The sample holds roughly 200,000 clones, approximately 86% seen once. On this clone itself: No antigen is known for it.

The receptor was isolated from a woman younger than 45 in good health and CMV-seronegative. The chain joins TRBV28 to TRBJ1-5, with D possibly matching TRBD1 (5 bases). The sequencing input was PBMCs. DNA for the CDR3: TGTGCCAGCAGTTGGGGGGTCGCGGGCAATCAGCCCCAGCATTTT. Protein product: CASSWGVAGNQPQHF.